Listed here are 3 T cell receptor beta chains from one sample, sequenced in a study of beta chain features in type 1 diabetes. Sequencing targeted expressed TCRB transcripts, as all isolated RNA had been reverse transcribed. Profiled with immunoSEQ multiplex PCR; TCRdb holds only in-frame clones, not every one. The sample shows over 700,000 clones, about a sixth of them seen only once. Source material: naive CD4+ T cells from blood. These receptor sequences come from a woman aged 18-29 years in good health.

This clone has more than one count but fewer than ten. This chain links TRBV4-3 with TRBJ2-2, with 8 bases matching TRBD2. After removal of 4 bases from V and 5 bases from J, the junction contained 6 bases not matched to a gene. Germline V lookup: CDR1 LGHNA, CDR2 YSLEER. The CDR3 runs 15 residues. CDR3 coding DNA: TGCGCCAGCAGCCCGAGACTAGCGATGACCGGGGAGCTGTTTTTT. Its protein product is CASSPRLAMTGELFF.

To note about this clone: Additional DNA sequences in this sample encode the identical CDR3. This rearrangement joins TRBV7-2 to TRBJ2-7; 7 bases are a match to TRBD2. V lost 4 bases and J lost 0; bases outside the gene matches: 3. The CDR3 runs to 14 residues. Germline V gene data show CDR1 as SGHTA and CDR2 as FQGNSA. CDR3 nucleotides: TGTGCCAGCAGCTCTAGCGGATCCTCCTACGAGCAGTACTTC. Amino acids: CASSSSGSSYEQYF.

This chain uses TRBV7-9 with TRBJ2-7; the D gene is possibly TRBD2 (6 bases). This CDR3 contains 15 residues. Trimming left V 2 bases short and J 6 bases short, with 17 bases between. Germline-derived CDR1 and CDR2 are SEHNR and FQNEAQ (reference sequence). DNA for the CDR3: TGTGCCAGCAGCTTAATGGAGGGTCCTCTATTCGAGCAGTACTTC. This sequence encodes CASSLMEGPLFEQYF.